These 23 T cell receptor beta chains were all obtained from the same sample, sequenced in a study of blood T cells in healthy people across ages. A second PCR, run for about 7 to 11 cycles, used a sample-barcoded 5' primer plus a J-beta primer mix. In TCRdb, the 5' RACE reads were re-called with MiXCR into one record per CDR3 protein. This table has roughly 830,000 distinct CDR3 sequences, approximately 65% appearing once. The specimen was blood. All receptors derive from a man in his thirties or forties in good health.

The table lists this clonotype with a few counts. The CDR3 is CASSQGGTGGENEQYF. The CDR3, as DNA: TGTGCCAGCAGCCAAGGAGGGACAGGGGGCGAAAACGAGCAGTACTTC. The chain couples TRBV4-2 to TRBJ2-7; 12 bases are a match to TRBD1. J was trimmed by 5 bases and V by 1 base; bases with no gene match: 6. Germline values: CDR1 LGHNA, CDR2 YNFKEQ. The CDR3 loop spans 16 amino acids.

This clonotype was counted only a few times. CDR3 sequence: CASSEIAGENTDTQYF. CDR3 DNA sequence: TGTGCCAGCAGCGAAATAGCGGGGGAGAACACAGATACGCAGTATTTT. This chain joins TRBV2 and TRBJ2-3, with 9 bases identical to TRBD2. V lost 6 bases to trimming and J lost 2 bases; unmatched junction nucleotides: 9. This CDR3 is 16 amino acids long. The germline gives CDR1 SNHLY, CDR2 FYNNEI.

The chain is built from TRBV18 and TRBJ2-3; D gene uncertain. Germline V lookup: CDR1 KGHSH, CDR2 LQKENI. This CDR3 comprises 14 residues. Trimming shortened V by 2 bases and J by 2 bases, and 8 bases separated the two germline ends. The CDR3 protein is CASSPDTFTDTQYF. The CDR3 DNA follows: TGTGCCAGCTCACCAGACACTTTCACAGATACGCAGTATTTT. Full variable domain (outside the CDR3, taken from reference TRBV18 and TRBJ2-3): NAGVMQNPRHLVRRRGQEARLRCSPMKGHSHVYWYRQLPEEGLKFMVYLQKENIIDESGMPKERFSAEFPKEGPSILRIQQVVRGDSAAYFCASSPDTFTDTQYFGPGTRLTVL.

J is TRBJ2-6 and V is TRBV4-3, with TRBD2 as a possible D gene (5 bases). The CDR3 has 19 residues. Germline V CDR1 and CDR2: LGHNA, YSLEER. V was pared by 1 base and J by 0 bases, with 16 bases between. The CDR3 nucleotides read TGCGCCAGCAGCCAAGTCGAGGGTATGATCCACTCTGGGGCCAACGTCCTGACTTTC. The encoded protein is CASSQVEGMIHSGANVLTF.

This clonotype turned up a few times. J is TRBJ2-7 and V is TRBV15; D gene uncertain. CDR1 is LNHNV and CDR2 is YYDKDF in the germline V gene (reference sequence). CDR3 length equals 13 residues. V was shortened by 1 base and J by 4 bases, with 8 bases between the two germline ends. The CDR3 here is CATSRAEKYEQYF. CDR3 bases: TGTGCCACCAGCAGAGCGGAGAAATACGAGCAGTACTTC.

This clonotype came up many times. This chain joins TRBV9 and TRBJ2-5; D is uncertain. CDR3 size: 14 residues. CDR1 SGDLS and CDR2 YYNGEE come from the germline V gene. V was shortened by 0 bases and J by 3 bases, with 9 bases between the two germline ends. The CDR3 bases are TGTGCCAGCAGCGTAGGAGCAGCCGAAGAGACCCAGTACTTC. Translating it yields CASSVGAAEETQYF.

The J gene is TRBJ2-1, the V gene TRBV20-1; either TRBD1 or TRBD2 may supply D (5 bases each). The CDR3 is 16 amino acids. Germline V gives CDR1 DFQATT, CDR2 SNEGSKA (reference sequence). V was trimmed by 5 bases and J by 6 bases, leaving 23 bases between them. The chain's CDR3 is CSAPDGSGRRGNEQFF. CDR3 bases: TGCAGTGCTCCAGACGGCTCGGGGCGACGGGGCAATGAGCAGTTCTTC.

The rearrangement joins TRBV6-5 to TRBJ1-2; TRBD1 matches at 8 bases. Unmatched junction bases numbered 6, after V lost 6 bases and J lost 3 bases. The CDR3 covers 14 residues. Germline CDR1 is MNHEY and CDR2 is SVGAGI. In DNA form, the CDR3 reads TGTGCCAGCAGCCCAGGGGGCGCTTACTATGGCTACACCTTC. This encodes CASSPGGAYYGYTF.

This clonotype was found once. The rearrangement uses TRBV9 and TRBJ2-4; 10 bases agree with TRBD2. After removal of 6 bases from V and 11 bases from J, the junction contained 11 bases not matched to a gene. This CDR3 spans 14 amino acids. Germline CDR1 reads SGDLS; CDR2 reads YYNGEE. DNA of the CDR3: TGTGCCAGCACACCGGGACTAGCGACATCCCTTCAGTACTTC. This codes for CASTPGLATSLQYF.

This sequence joins TRBV4-1 and TRBJ2-5; D is possibly TRBD1 or TRBD2 (5 bases each). The J call is in doubt because the DNA end fits TRBJ2-7 better. Germline loops: CDR1 MGHRA, CDR2 YSYEKL. The CDR3 contains 15 residues. The CDR3 spells CASSQGRGAGYEQYF. Here the CDR3 DNA reads TGCGCCAGCAGCCAAGGAAGGGGCGCGGGCTACGAGCAGTACTTC.

This chain joins TRBV5-1 and TRBJ1-1; 7 bases are shared with TRBD1. The CDR3 sequence is 15 residues long. The trim removed 2 bases at V and 6 bases at J, leaving 10 bases unmatched. CDR1 SGHRS and CDR2 YFSETQ come from the germline V gene. CDR3 DNA sequence: TGCGCCAGCAGCTTTTTTTTGACAGGGCCGGCTGAAGCTTTCTTT. Its protein is CASSFFLTGPAEAFF.

This clonotype is a singleton in its sample. The chain links TRBV28 to TRBJ1-4; D perhaps matches TRBD1 (5 bases). Per germline, CDR1 MDHEN and CDR2 SYDVKM. The CDR3 runs to 16 residues. Trimming pared 6 bases from V and 2 bases from J, leaving 16 bases between. CDR3 in DNA: TGTGCCAGCAGCAACCTTTTCGGGGCGACTAATGAAAAACTGTTTTTT. This encodes CASSNLFGATNEKLFF.

The chain employs TRBV7-2 and TRBJ2-7; 8 bases agree with TRBD2. The CDR3 spans 16 residues. After removal of 1 base from V and 5 bases from J, the junction contained 10 bases not matched to a gene. Germline V gives CDR1 SGHTA, CDR2 FQGNSA. As DNA, the CDR3 is TGTGCCAGCAGCTTAGGAACGGGGGGGCCCGTACACGAGCAGTACTTC. Its translation: CASSLGTGGPVHEQYF.

The V gene is TRBV7-3, the J gene TRBJ2-6; D possibly corresponds to TRBD2 (7 bases). V lost 1 base, J lost 0 bases, and 13 bases lay in between. Per germline, CDR1 SGHTA and CDR2 FQGTGA. The CDR3 is 18 amino acids. The CDR3 protein is CASSLRGGPPSGANVLTF. The DNA for the CDR3 is TGTGCCAGCAGCTTAAGGGGGGGGCCCCCCTCTGGGGCCAACGTCCTGACTTTC.

The V gene is TRBV6-2 or TRBV6-3, the J gene TRBJ2-5; TRBD1 matches 7 bases. The CDR3 extends over 16 amino acids. Germline CDR1 MNHEY, CDR2 SVGEGT. The V and J ends lost 6 bases and 11 bases, in that order; junction bases with no gene match: 21. The CDR3 spells CASRIPQGSRENEQYF. CDR3 DNA: TGTGCCAGCAGGATCCCACAGGGGTCGAGGGAAAATGAGCAGTACTTC.

V usage is TRBV29-1 and J usage is TRBJ2-7, with TRBD2 matching 11 bases. Germline CDR1 SQVTM, CDR2 ANQGSEA. This CDR3 comprises 15 residues. The trim removed 2 bases at V and 5 bases at J, leaving 8 bases unmatched. The CDR3 bases are TGCAGCGTTGAATCTCCTAGCGGGGGGTTCAACGAGCAGTACTTC. Its protein is CSVESPSGGFNEQYF.

The J gene is TRBJ2-7, the V gene TRBV6-2 or TRBV6-3; tentatively, D is TRBD2 (7 bases). The V end was cut by 8 bases, the J end by 2 bases, with 16 bases between. The CDR3 has 14 amino acids. Germline V CDR1 and CDR2: MNHEY, SVGEGT. CDR3: CASRGAGEAYEQYF. CDR3 coding DNA: TGTGCCAGCCGGGGGGCAGGAGAGGCCTACGAGCAGTACTTC.

There are a few counts of this clonotype. The chain carries TRBV27 and TRBJ2-4; TRBD1 aligns across 7 bases. The CDR3 totals 19 residues. CDR1 is MNHEY, CDR2 SMNVEV, per germline (reference sequence). The ends lost 10 bases at V and 0 bases at J; junction bases unmatched: 21. This CDR3 reads CATLKKGAERGLAKNIQYF. The CDR3 nucleotides are TGTGCCACTTTAAAGAAGGGGGCAGAGAGGGGCCTAGCCAAAAACATTCAGTACTTC.

This clonotype was counted at least ten times. The chain combines TRBV2 with TRBJ2-7; 8 positions match TRBD1. In germline, CDR1 is SNHLY, CDR2 FYNNEI. The CDR3 has 12 amino acids. J lost 2 bases, V lost 6 bases, and 0 bases had no gene match. CDR3 protein: CASRQGAYEQYF. The CDR3 region has the DNA TGTGCCAGCAGACAGGGGGCCTACGAGCAGTACTTC.

Written as DNA, the CDR3 is TGTGCCAGCAGTTACGATGACAGGGGGCCCTACGAGCAGTACTTC. It yields the protein CASSYDDRGPYEQYF. The V gene is TRBV6-5, the J gene TRBJ2-7; 10 positions agree with TRBD1. The J segment lost 2 bases and the V segment lost 2 bases, leaving 3 bases of the junction unmatched. The CDR3 length is 15 residues. Germline V CDR1 and CDR2: MNHEY, SVGAGI.

The chain links TRBV3-1 to TRBJ2-5, with 7 bases aligning to TRBD2. Germline V gene data show CDR1 as LGHDT and CDR2 as YNNKEL (reference sequence). With 3 bases clipped from V and 0 bases from J, the junction kept 7 bases outside the gene matches. The CDR3 has 16 amino acids. For the CDR3, the DNA is TGTGCCAGCAGCCAGGCGGGGGTCTTGTACCAAGAGACCCAGTACTTC. It translates to CASSQAGVLYQETQYF.

This clonotype was recorded a few times. The rearrangement uses TRBV28 and TRBJ2-5; D not resolved. The CDR3 has 14 amino acids. Germline-derived CDR1 and CDR2 are MDHEN and SYDVKM. Between the trimmed V and J ends, which lost 5 bases and 1 base, there was a span of 11 bases. CDR3 DNA: TGTGCCAGCAGTCCCTTTGGCCTCCAAGAGACCCAGTACTTC. It codes for CASSPFGLQETQYF.

This sequence joins TRBV28 and TRBJ2-4; D possibly corresponds to TRBD2 (6 bases). CDR3 size: 13 residues. V shed 4 bases and J shed 8 bases, with 12 bases lying between them. Germline V gene data show CDR1 as MDHEN and CDR2 as SYDVKM. The chain's CDR3 is CASSSLWRDIQYF. Here the CDR3 DNA reads TGTGCCAGCAGTTCTTTGTGGAGGGACATTCAGTACTTC.